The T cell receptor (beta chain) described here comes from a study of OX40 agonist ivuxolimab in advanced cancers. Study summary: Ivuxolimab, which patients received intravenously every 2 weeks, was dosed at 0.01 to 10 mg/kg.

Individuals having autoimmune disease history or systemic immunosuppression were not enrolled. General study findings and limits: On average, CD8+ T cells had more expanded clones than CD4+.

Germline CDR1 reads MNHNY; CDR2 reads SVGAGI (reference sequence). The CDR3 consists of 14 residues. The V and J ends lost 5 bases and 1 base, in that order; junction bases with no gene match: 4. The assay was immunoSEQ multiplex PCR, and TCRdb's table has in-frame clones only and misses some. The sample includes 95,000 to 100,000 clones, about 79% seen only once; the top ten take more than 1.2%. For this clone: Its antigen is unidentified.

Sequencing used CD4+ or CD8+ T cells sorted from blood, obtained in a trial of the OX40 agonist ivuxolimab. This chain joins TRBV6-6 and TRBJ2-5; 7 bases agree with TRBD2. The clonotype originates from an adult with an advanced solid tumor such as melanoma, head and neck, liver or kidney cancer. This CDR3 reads CASSQLAAQETQYF. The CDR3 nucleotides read TGTGCCAGCAGTCAGCTAGCGGCCCAAGAGACCCAGTACTTC.